This T cell receptor (beta chain) was recorded in a study of T cells in Graves' hyperthyroidism and ophthalmopathy. Study-wide points: Stable hyperthyroidism was told apart from ophthalmopathy by a model built on 13 V-J features.

Germline trimming cut 1 base from V and 5 bases from J; bases unmatched to any gene: 5. The CDR3 spans 15 residues. The germline V gene has CDR1 ENHRY and CDR2 SYGVKD. This clonotype occurred many times. What it binds is unknown. The investigators amplified TCR beta CDR3 regions from RNA transcripts. Carried out on the TCR CDR3, a first-round RT-PCR used the HTBI primer set. TCRdb reprocessed the multiplex PCR reads via MiXCR and lists one record per CDR3 protein. The table has about 290,000 distinct CDR3 sequences, about 13% seen once. The sample consisted of blood. The TCR was taken from a woman aged 40 to 50 with Graves' hyperthyroidism. The chain uses TRBV10-3 and TRBJ2-3; 8 nucleotides line up with TRBD1. The CDR3 loop is CAISEFGQGRDTQYF. The CDR3 DNA reads TGTGCCATCAGTGAGTTCGGACAGGGACGAGATACGCAGTATTTT.